One sample yielded the 24 T cell receptor beta chains listed below, sequenced in a study of shared clonotypes between healthy human individuals. The assay was immunoSEQ multiplex PCR, and TCRdb's table has in-frame clones only and misses some. Counted here are under 850,000 clones, over 60% occurring once; the ten biggest clones make up under 2%. Sequencing was performed on memory CD4+ T cells sorted from blood. This sample's subset: CD45RA-negative fraction. The source of these receptors is a young woman in good health.

The CDR3: CASSQDHVAGVGEQFF. The DNA for the CDR3 is TGTGCCAGCAGCCAAGATCACGTAGCGGGAGTAGGTGAGCAGTTCTTC. The chain links TRBV4-2 to TRBJ2-1; TRBD2 aligns across 9 bases. This CDR3 spans 16 amino acids. Trimming cost V 0 bases and J 9 bases; bases outside gene matches: 9. The germline V gene has CDR1 LGHNA and CDR2 YNFKEQ.

J is TRBJ1-1 and V is TRBV30, with 11 bases that match TRBD1. The CDR3 covers 14 residues. Germline CDR1 reads GTSNPN; CDR2 reads SVGIG (reference sequence). Losses at the gene ends were 5 bases for V and 4 bases for J; bases not matched to a gene: 6. The CDR3 region has the DNA TGTGCCTGGGCGACGGGACAGGGGGGCACTGAAGCTTTCTTT. This codes for CAWATGQGGTEAFF.

The chain employs TRBV10-2 and TRBJ2-7; maybe TRBD2 (6 bases). The V end lost 2 bases, the J end lost 0 bases, and 17 bases lay between the germline ends. Germline lookup yields CDR1 WSHSY and CDR2 SAAADI. CDR3 length equals 17 residues. The CDR3 sequence: CASSELPGTPSSYEQYF. Written as DNA, the CDR3 is TGCGCCAGCAGTGAGCTCCCGGGGACTCCGAGCTCCTACGAGCAGTACTTC.

This clone was detected a few times. This chain links TRBV4-2 with TRBJ1-3, with TRBD1 as a possible D gene (6 bases). The CDR3 has 15 residues. V dropped 4 bases and J dropped 0 bases, with 10 bases sitting between them. Per the germline V gene, CDR1 is LGHNA and CDR2 is YNFKEQ. Written as DNA, the CDR3 is TGTGCCAGCAGCCCTTCGGACAGCTCTGGAAACACCATATATTTT. It encodes CASSPSDSSGNTIYF.

This chain joins TRBV19 and TRBJ1-2; D remains unclear. Trimming left V 4 bases short and J 2 bases short, with 11 bases between. The germline CDR1 and CDR2 sequences are LNHDA and SQIVND (reference sequence). The CDR3 is 14 residues long. CDR3 sequence: CASSNRVGNYGYTF. DNA of the CDR3: TGTGCCAGTAGTAATAGGGTAGGAAACTATGGCTACACCTTC.

Details on this clone: Within the sample, other DNA sequences also encode this same CDR3. The chain combines TRBV28 with TRBJ2-5; D not certain. The CDR3 is made up of 13 amino acids. Germline CDR1 reads MDHEN; CDR2 reads SYDVKM. The V end was cut by 6 bases, the J end by 5 bases, with 13 bases between. This chain's CDR3 is CASSPPSVETQYF. The CDR3 DNA reads TGTGCCAGCAGCCCCCCCAGTGTCGAGACCCAGTACTTC.

The rearrangement joins TRBV13 to TRBJ1-3; D call uncertain. Germline loops: CDR1 PRHDT, CDR2 FYEKMQ (reference sequence). V was clipped by 5 bases and J by 0 bases, with 17 bases between them. CDR3 length equals 17 residues. DNA for the CDR3: TGTGCCAGCAGCGGCCGCCCGGACCCTAGCTCTGGAAACACCATATATTTT. Translated: CASSGRPDPSSGNTIYF.

Here the CDR3 DNA reads TGTGCCACCTCATCGGGTGGAGGGAACACCGGGGAGCTGTTTTTT. Encoded protein: CATSSGGGNTGELFF. The V call is TRBV11-2, the J call TRBJ2-2; D might be TRBD2 (5 bases). Germline CDR1 SGHAT, CDR2 FQNNGV. V shed 10 bases and J shed 1 base, with 16 bases lying between them. CDR3 length: 15 residues. Based on the CDR3 plus reference TRBV11-2 and TRBJ2-2, the full variable domain is EAGVAQSPRYKIIEKRQSVAFWCNPISGHATLYWYQQILGQGPKLLIQFQNNGVVDDSQLPKDRFSAERLKGVDSTLKIQPAKLEDSAVYLCATSSGGGNTGELFFGEGSRLTVL.

The CDR3 reads CASSERTGGETQYF. The DNA of the CDR3 is TGCGCCAGCAGTGAAAGAACCGGGGGAGAGACCCAGTACTTC. This chain uses TRBV10-1 with TRBJ2-5; the D gene is possibly TRBD2 (6 bases). Germline loops: CDR1 WNHNN, CDR2 SYGVQD (reference sequence). V was cut by 3 bases and J by 4 bases, with 12 bases left in between. The CDR3 has 14 amino acids.

The genes are TRBV6-6 and TRBJ1-5, with D unclear. This CDR3 has 16 residues. The ends were cut back, 7 bases at V and 3 bases at J, with 19 bases in the middle. The germline V gene encodes CDR1 MNHNY and CDR2 SVGAGI (reference sequence). CDR3 nucleotide sequence: TGTGCCAGCACCCTTCATGATGTAGTCGACAATCAGCCCCAGCATTTT. It codes for CASTLHDVVDNQPQHF.

The J gene is TRBJ2-1, the V gene TRBV6-4; TRBD1 might be the D (5 bases). Germline loops: CDR1 MRHNA, CDR2 SNTAGT. Trimming pared 2 bases from V and 5 bases from J, leaving 13 bases between. This CDR3 comprises 15 residues. The CDR3 DNA reads TGTGCCAGCAGTGACGATGGGGCGGAAGACAATGAGCAGTTCTTC. Translation gives CASSDDGAEDNEQFF.

The chain employs TRBV27 and TRBJ1-2; D is perhaps TRBD1 (6 bases). V was shortened by 4 bases and J by 5 bases, with 11 bases between the two germline ends. This CDR3 region has 13 residues. The germline gives CDR1 MNHEY, CDR2 SMNVEV (reference sequence). The CDR3 loop reads CASSSDSRYGYTF. The CDR3 DNA is TGTGCCAGCAGTTCGGACAGCCGATATGGCTACACCTTC.

The chain couples TRBV9 to TRBJ1-5; no definite D call. The CDR3 extends over 15 amino acids. The germline CDR1 and CDR2 sequences are SGDLS and YYNGEE. Deletions cut 7 bases from V and 1 base from J, with 15 bases between. CDR3 in DNA: TGTGCCAGCGGGTCAACAGCTAAGAGCAATCAGCCCCAGCATTTT. This gives the protein CASGSTAKSNQPQHF. The full variable domain, completed using reference TRBV9 and TRBJ1-5, is DSGVTQTPKHLITATGQRVTLRCSPRSGDLSVYWYQQSLDQGLQFLIQYYNGEERAKGNILERFSAQQFPDLHSELNLSSLELGDSALYFCASGSTAKSNQPQHFGDGTRLSIL.

Details on this clone: This clone may be a read error of a much larger clone one base away. The J gene is TRBJ1-5, the V gene TRBV6-5; D gene unclear. Germline V CDR1 and CDR2: MNHEY, SVGAGI. V lost 5 bases and J lost 0, with 5 bases in between. CDR3 length: 13 residues. In DNA form, the CDR3 reads TGTGCCAGCAGTCAAGATAGCAATCAGCCCCAGCATTTT. Protein sequence: CASSQDSNQPQHF.

Turning to this clone: Other DNA sequences from this sample encode an identical CDR3 as well. This sequence joins TRBV5-1 and TRBJ2-1, with TRBD2 matching over 8 bases. Unmatched junction bases numbered 3, after V lost 1 base and J lost 3 bases. This CDR3 contains 15 residues. Germline V lookup: CDR1 SGHRS, CDR2 YFSETQ. The CDR3 DNA reads as TGCGCCAGCAGCTTGAGTACTAGCGGCTACAATGAGCAGTTCTTC. It encodes CASSLSTSGYNEQFF.

Note on this clone: At one end, the junction sequence differs from germline, possibly due to a read error. This CDR3 is CASSQTYSLAGATYEQYF. In DNA, the CDR3 is TGCGCCAGCAGCCAGACCTATTCTCTAGCGGGAGCCACCTACGAGCAGTACTTC. The chain uses TRBV5-4 and TRBJ2-7; 10 bases align to TRBD2. CDR1 is SGHNT and CDR2 is YYREEE in the germline V gene (reference sequence). The CDR3 totals 18 residues.

CDR3 sequence: CASSAGGLEQYF. The CDR3 coding sequence is TGTGCCAGCAGCGCTGGGGGACTTGAGCAGTACTTC. The chain uses TRBV11-2 and TRBJ2-7; weak D call: TRBD2 (6 bases). The CDR3 has 12 amino acids. The V gene's germline CDR1 is SGHAT and CDR2 FQNNGV. V lost 5 bases and J 7 bases, leaving 12 bases between the germline ends.

V gene TRBV14 combines with J gene TRBJ1-2, with D possibly being TRBD1 (5 bases). This CDR3 has 13 amino acids. V shed 4 bases and J shed 3 bases, with 9 bases lying between them. CDR1 and CDR2 from the germline V gene are SGHDN and FVKESK. The CDR3: CASSPDRYYGYTF. As DNA, the CDR3 is TGTGCCAGCAGCCCTGACAGATACTATGGCTACACCTTC. Looking up the rest from reference TRBV14 and TRBJ1-2 gives the full variable domain: EAGVTQFPSHSVIEKGQTVTLRCDPISGHDNLYWYRRVMGKEIKFLLHFVKESKQDESGMPNNRFLAERTGGTYSTLKVQPAELEDSGVYFCASSPDRYYGYTFGSGTRLTVV.

V is TRBV6-6 and J is TRBJ1-2; no reliable D call. The CDR3 has 15 residues. Trimming took 7 bases from V and 1 from J, leaving 16 bases between them. Germline lookup yields CDR1 MNHNY and CDR2 SVGAGI (reference sequence). The DNA of the CDR3 is TGTGCCAGCACCGCGATCCATTCCAATAACTATGGCTACACCTTC. This gives the protein CASTAIHSNNYGYTF.

This clone was observed a single time. V usage is TRBV4-1 and J usage is TRBJ2-1; the match to TRBD2 covers 10 bases. Trimming at V came to 0 bases and at J to 8 bases, leaving 13 bases not matched to a gene. The CDR3 sequence is 18 residues long. Germline lookup yields CDR1 MGHRA and CDR2 YSYEKL. The CDR3 coding sequence is TGCGCCAGCAGCCAAGAGGTGAAAGCGGGAGGGCCAATCGATGAGCAGTTCTTC. Protein sequence: CASSQEVKAGGPIDEQFF.

The rearrangement uses TRBV21-1 and TRBJ1-5. TRBV21-1 is a listed pseudogene. This CDR3 is 12 amino acids long. As DNA, the CDR3 is TGTGCCAGCAGCAAAAGAACGCGGCCCCAGCATTTT. Protein: CASSKRTRPQHF.

The chain employs TRBV13 and TRBJ1-2, with 7 bases that match TRBD1. Germline assignment: CDR1 PRHDT and CDR2 FYEKMQ (reference sequence). The CDR3 totals 15 residues. J was trimmed by 8 bases and V by 5 bases; bases with no gene match: 14. The CDR3 nucleotides read TGTGCCAGCAGCCGAGGGATGAGACAGGGAGACGGCTACACCTTC. Translating gives CASSRGMRQGDGYTF.

This clone was counted once. The sample contains more than one DNA sequence encoding this CDR3. This rearrangement joins TRBV7-9 to TRBJ1-1; the D is unclear. Germline values: CDR1 SEHNR, CDR2 FQNEAQ (reference sequence). V was pared by 3 bases and J by 1 base, with 6 bases between. The length of the CDR3 is 13 residues. This CDR3 is CASSFGRNTEAFF. CDR3 nucleotides: TGTGCCAGCAGCTTCGGCAGGAACACTGAAGCTTTCTTT.

The chain has TRBV18 and TRBJ2-7, with 10 nucleotides matching TRBD1. The CDR3 length is 13 residues. CDR1 and CDR2 (germline): KGHSH, LQKENI. Unmatched junction bases numbered 3, after V lost 5 bases and J lost 5 bases. CDR3 nucleotide sequence: TGTGCCAGCTCAACCGGGACAGGGGACGAGCAGTACTTC. It specifies CASSTGTGDEQYF. The full variable domain, its missing parts supplied by reference TRBV18 and TRBJ2-7, is NAGVMQNPRHLVRRRGQEARLRCSPMKGHSHVYWYRQLPEEGLKFMVYLQKENIIDESGMPKERFSAEFPKEGPSILRIQQVVRGDSAAYFCASSTGTGDEQYFGPGTRLTVT.